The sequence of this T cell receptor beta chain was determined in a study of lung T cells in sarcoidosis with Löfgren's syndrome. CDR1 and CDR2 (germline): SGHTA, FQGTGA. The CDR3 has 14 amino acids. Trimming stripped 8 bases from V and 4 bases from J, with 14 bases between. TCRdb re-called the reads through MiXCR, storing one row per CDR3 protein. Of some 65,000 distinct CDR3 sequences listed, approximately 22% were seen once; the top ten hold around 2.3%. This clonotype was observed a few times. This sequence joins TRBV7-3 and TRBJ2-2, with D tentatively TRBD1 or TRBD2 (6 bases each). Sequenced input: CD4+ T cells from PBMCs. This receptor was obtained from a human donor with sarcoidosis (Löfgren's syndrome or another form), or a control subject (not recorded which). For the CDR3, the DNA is TGTGCCAGCTCAAGGGGGGCGGGCACCGGGGAGCTGTTTTTT. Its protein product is CASSRGAGTGELFF.